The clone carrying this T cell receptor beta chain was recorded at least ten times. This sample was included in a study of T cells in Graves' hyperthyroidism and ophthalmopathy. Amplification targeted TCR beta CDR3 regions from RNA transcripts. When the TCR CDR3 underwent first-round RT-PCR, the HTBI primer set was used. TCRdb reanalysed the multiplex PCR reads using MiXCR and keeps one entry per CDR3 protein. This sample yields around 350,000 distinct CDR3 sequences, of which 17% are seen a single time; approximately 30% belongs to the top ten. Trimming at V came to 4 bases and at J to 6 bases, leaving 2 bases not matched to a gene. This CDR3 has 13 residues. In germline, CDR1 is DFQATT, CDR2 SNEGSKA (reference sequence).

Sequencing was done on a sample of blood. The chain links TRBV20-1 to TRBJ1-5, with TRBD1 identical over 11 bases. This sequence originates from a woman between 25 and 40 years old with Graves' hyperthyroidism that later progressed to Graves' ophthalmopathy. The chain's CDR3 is CSAKGTGGQPQHF. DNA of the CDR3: TGCAGTGCTAAAGGGACAGGGGGTCAGCCCCAGCATTTT.